The 31 T cell receptor beta chains below all came from one sample that was sequenced in a study of T cells in localized non-small cell lung cancer. The assay was immunoSEQ multiplex PCR, and TCRdb's table has in-frame clones only and misses some. The sample contains 48,000 or so clones, 86% of which appear only once. The material was peripheral blood, obtained before any cancer treatment. These receptors originate from a male donor at least 60 years old with stage III squamous cell lung carcinoma.

J is TRBJ2-7 and V is TRBV6-5; D remains unclear. V lost 3 bases, J lost 0 bases, and 12 bases lay in between. The CDR3 totals 15 residues. Germline assignment: CDR1 MNHEY and CDR2 SVGAGI. CDR3 DNA sequence: TGTGCCAGCAGTTATTTGGCGGAGACCTCCTACGAGCAGTACTTC. Translation: CASSYLAETSYEQYF.

V usage is TRBV10-3 and J usage is TRBJ2-5; 12 bases align to TRBD1. Unmatched junction bases numbered 3, after V lost 5 bases and J lost 2 bases. Per germline, CDR1 ENHRY and CDR2 SYGVKD. The CDR3 spans 15 residues. Here the CDR3 DNA reads TGTGCCATCAGTAGGGACAGGGGGCTTCAAGAGACCCAGTACTTC. This gives the protein CAISRDRGLQETQYF.

This sequence joins TRBV7-6 and TRBJ1-2; no definite D call. The CDR3 extends over 14 amino acids. Trimming pared 1 base from V and 4 bases from J, leaving 10 bases between. Germline CDR1 SGHVS, CDR2 FNYEAQ. CDR3 coding DNA: TGTGCCAGCAGCTTAGGTCGGGGATCCTATGGCTACACCTTC. Its translation: CASSLGRGSYGYTF.

The chain is built from TRBV30 and TRBJ2-1, with D possibly being TRBD2 (5 bases). Germline loops: CDR1 GTSNPN, CDR2 SVGIG (reference sequence). The CDR3 totals 12 residues. Trimming shortened V by 2 bases and J by 10 bases, and 12 bases separated the two germline ends. The CDR3 nucleotides are TGTGCCTGGAGTTTCCAAGGCGGGGAGCAGTTCTTC. It codes for CAWSFQGGEQFF.

The genes are TRBV18 and TRBJ2-2; D remains ambiguous. The V gene's germline CDR1 is KGHSH and CDR2 LQKENI. The CDR3 loop spans 12 amino acids. Trimming took 2 bases from V and 5 from J, leaving 3 bases between them. CDR3 in amino acids: CASSPRTGELFF. CDR3 nucleotides: TGTGCCAGCTCACCAAGAACCGGGGAGCTGTTTTTT.

This chain uses TRBV9 with TRBJ2-7, with TRBD1 as a possible D gene (5 bases). Germline V gene sequence: CDR1 SGDLS, CDR2 YYNGEE. The ends were cut back, 0 bases at V and 7 bases at J, with 14 bases in the middle. The CDR3 spans 14 residues. The CDR3 coding sequence is TGTGCCAGCAGCGTAGTTGGGGCCCCAGGGGAGCAGTACTTC. Its protein product is CASSVVGAPGEQYF.

V and J are TRBV6-1 and TRBJ1-5; D gene uncertain. The CDR3 is 11 amino acids. Trimming took 4 bases from V and 5 from J, leaving 3 bases between them. Germline lookup yields CDR1 MNHNS and CDR2 SASEGT. The CDR3 DNA is TGTGCCAGCAGTGTGGATCAGCCCCAGCATTTT. Its protein product is CASSVDQPQHF.

The J gene is TRBJ2-4, the V gene TRBV23-1, with D possibly TRBD1 on 5 matching bases. TRBV23-1 is designated an ORF whose function remains uncertain. The CDR3 runs 14 residues. The V gene lost 9 bases and the J gene lost 0 bases, with 12 bases spanning the gap. CDR3 sequence reads: CASTLGVAKNIQYF. As DNA, the CDR3 is TGCGCCAGTACCCTAGGGGTAGCCAAAAACATTCAGTACTTC.

The chain is built from TRBV4-3 and TRBJ1-3; D not resolved. The CDR3 extends over 19 amino acids. CDR1 is LGHNA, CDR2 YSLEER, per germline. V dropped 0 bases and J dropped 7 bases, with 25 bases sitting between them. As DNA, the CDR3 is TGCGCCAGCAGCCAAGATGCCCCCGGGAGGCTTTTAGGCAGGAACACCATATATTTT. Residues: CASSQDAPGRLLGRNTIYF.

The CDR3 DNA is TGTGCCACCAGCAGAGATTCAGGGCCCACTAATGAAAAACTGTTTTTT. Residues: CATSRDSGPTNEKLFF. This rearrangement joins TRBV15 to TRBJ1-4, with D maybe TRBD1 (5 bases). Trimming stripped 0 bases from V and 2 bases from J, with 10 bases between. Per the germline V gene, CDR1 is LNHNV and CDR2 is YYDKDF (reference sequence). The CDR3 runs to 16 residues.

The rearrangement uses TRBV6-5 and TRBJ1-2; 7 nucleotides match TRBD1. The CDR3 spans 13 residues. Germline-derived CDR1 and CDR2 are MNHEY and SVGAGI. V lost 2 bases, J lost 6 bases, and 3 bases stayed unmatched. CDR3 sequence (DNA): TGTGCCAGCAGTTACAGGGGGCGAGATGGCTACACCTTC. Residues: CASSYRGRDGYTF.

The chain couples TRBV29-1 to TRBJ2-4; D not certain. The CDR3 totals 18 residues. The germline V gene has CDR1 SQVTM and CDR2 ANQGSEA. Trimming removed 6 bases from V and 0 bases from J, with 24 bases in between. The CDR3 DNA sequence: TGCAGCGTCCGCGAATCATACTCGACGGAAATAGCCAAAAACATTCAGTACTTC. Residues: CSVRESYSTEIAKNIQYF.

For the CDR3, the DNA is TGTGCCAGCAGCCAAGAACTCAGCTCCTACAATGAGCAGTTCTTC. Translation: CASSQELSSYNEQFF. The chain recombines TRBV7-8 with TRBJ2-1; no firm D call. CDR1 and CDR2 (germline): SGHVS, FQNEAQ. Between the trimmed V and J ends, which lost 5 bases and 0 bases, there was a span of 11 bases. This CDR3 comprises 15 residues.

This clone is a singleton in its sample. The chain carries TRBV4-3 and TRBJ2-3; 11 nucleotides match TRBD1. This CDR3 has 18 residues. V lost 1 base to trimming and J lost 6 bases; unmatched junction nucleotides: 12. Per the germline V gene, CDR1 is LGHNA and CDR2 is YSLEER. CDR3 protein: CASSQARGTGGFLDTQYF. The CDR3 coding sequence is TGCGCCAGCAGCCAAGCCCGGGGGACAGGGGGGTTTTTGGATACGCAGTATTTT.

The chain joins TRBV4-1 to TRBJ1-2; 10 bases are a match to TRBD1. This CDR3 has 16 amino acids. Germline V CDR1 and CDR2: MGHRA, YSYEKL. The ends lost 4 bases at V and 3 bases at J; junction bases unmatched: 8. This CDR3 reads CASSRGGGQGDYGYTF. The CDR3 coding sequence is TGCGCCAGCAGCCGAGGGGGAGGACAGGGGGACTATGGCTACACCTTC.

The chain joins TRBV18 to TRBJ2-2; D ambiguous. Germline CDR1 and CDR2: KGHSH and LQKENI. V was clipped by 5 bases and J by 0 bases, with 7 bases between them. This CDR3 comprises 14 residues. The CDR3 spells CASSRTANTGELFF. In DNA form, the CDR3 reads TGTGCCAGCTCAAGGACCGCGAACACCGGGGAGCTGTTTTTT.

The genes are TRBV6-5 and TRBJ1-1, with D uncertain. This CDR3 has 13 amino acids. CDR1 and CDR2 (germline): MNHEY, SVGAGI. V was pared by 0 bases and J by 7 bases, with 9 bases between. For the CDR3, the DNA is TGTGCCAGCAGTTACTCAGGGCAGTATGAAGCTTTCTTT. Protein: CASSYSGQYEAFF.

The V gene is TRBV5-1, the J gene TRBJ2-2; D gene uncertain. Germline values: CDR1 SGHRS, CDR2 YFSETQ. Deletions cut 4 bases from V and 1 base from J, with 5 bases between. The CDR3 is 13 residues long. This chain's CDR3 is CASSKGNTGELFF. Written as DNA, the CDR3 is TGCGCCAGCAGCAAGGGGAACACCGGGGAGCTGTTTTTT. The full variable domain, its missing parts supplied by reference TRBV5-1 and TRBJ2-2, is KAGVTQTPRYLIKTRGQQVTLSCSPISGHRSVSWYQQTPGQGLQFLFEYFSETQRNKGNFPGRFSGRQFSNSRSEMNVSTLELGDSALYLCASSKGNTGELFFGEGSRLTVL.

This chain links TRBV6-5 with TRBJ1-2, with 9 bases identical to TRBD1. The V and J ends lost 4 bases and 1 base, in that order; junction bases with no gene match: 7. Germline V CDR1 and CDR2: MNHEY, SVGAGI. There are 16 residues in the CDR3. In nucleotides, the CDR3 is TGTGCCAGCAGTTCCTCCGGGACAGGGCTTAACTATGGCTACACCTTC. This sequence encodes CASSSSGTGLNYGYTF.

This clone was counted between two and nine times. The chain recombines TRBV30 with TRBJ2-3, with 9 bases that match TRBD1. J lost 5 bases, V lost 2 bases, and 8 bases had no gene match. The CDR3 length is 15 residues. Germline V gene sequence: CDR1 GTSNPN, CDR2 SVGIG (reference sequence). In DNA form, the CDR3 reads TGTGCCTGGAGTCGGGGGACAGGGCAGGGAGATACGCAGTATTTT. Protein product: CAWSRGTGQGDTQYF.

This chain uses TRBV29-1 with TRBJ1-1; D call uncertain. The germline V gene has CDR1 SQVTM and CDR2 ANQGSEA. The CDR3 is made up of 11 amino acids. The V and J ends lost 6 bases and 3 bases respectively, with 8 bases between them. The CDR3 here is CSVFRDTEAFF. The CDR3 nucleotides read TGCAGCGTCTTTCGGGACACTGAAGCTTTCTTT. Together with reference TRBV29-1 and TRBJ1-1, the CDR3 gives the full variable domain: SAVISQKPSRDICQRGTSLTIQCQVDSQVTMMFWYRQQPGQSLTLIATANQGSEATYESGFVIDKFPISRPNLTFSTLTVSNMSPEDSSIYLCSVFRDTEAFFGQGTRLTVV.

The rearrangement uses TRBV7-2 and TRBJ2-2; D remains unclear. The CDR3 has 14 amino acids. Deletions cut 3 bases from V and 3 bases from J, with 8 bases between. Germline CDR1 SGHTA, CDR2 FQGNSA. The DNA of the CDR3 is TGTGCCAGCAGCTTGGGCTCGGACACCGGGGAGCTGTTTTTT. Translation: CASSLGSDTGELFF.

The chain has TRBV10-3 and TRBJ2-7; either TRBD1 or TRBD2 may supply D (6 bases each). The germline V gene encodes CDR1 ENHRY and CDR2 SYGVKD. The CDR3 length is 15 residues. Between the trimmed V and J ends, which lost 0 bases and 7 bases, there was a span of 16 bases. CDR3 protein: CAISESNGGAGEQYF. DNA of the CDR3: TGTGCCATCAGTGAGTCGAACGGGGGCGCGGGGGAGCAGTACTTC.

The chain couples TRBV7-9 to TRBJ2-1; D remains unclear. The germline V gene has CDR1 SEHNR and CDR2 FQNEAQ (reference sequence). This CDR3 is built from 15 residues. The germline V and J ends were trimmed by 4 bases and 6 bases, with 16 bases remaining between them. CDR3 sequence: CASSSGFGYANEQFF. CDR3 DNA sequence: TGTGCCAGCAGCTCTGGGTTCGGTTACGCCAATGAGCAGTTCTTC.

The CDR3 region has the DNA TGTGCCAGCAGAAGATCGGCCGGGTATGGCTACACCTTC. This translates into CASRRSAGYGYTF. The chain links TRBV6-5 to TRBJ1-2; D is ambiguous. V was shortened by 6 bases and J by 5 bases, with 13 bases between the two germline ends. CDR1 is MNHEY and CDR2 is SVGAGI in the germline V gene. The CDR3 runs 13 residues.

The rearrangement joins TRBV5-6 to TRBJ2-7, with D possibly being TRBD2 (6 bases). V was pared by 3 bases and J by 2 bases, with 18 bases between. The CDR3 covers 16 residues. Germline V gene lookup returns CDR1 SGHDT and CDR2 YYEEEE. CDR3 coding DNA: TGTGCCAGCAGCTATACCGGGACTGTCTTTACCTACGAGCAGTACTTC. Its protein product is CASSYTGTVFTYEQYF.

The V call is TRBV2, the J call TRBJ2-3; D might be TRBD1 (5 bases). Trimming shortened V by 6 bases and J by 4 bases, and 17 bases separated the two germline ends. Germline V gives CDR1 SNHLY, CDR2 FYNNEI. The CDR3 sequence is 15 residues long. CDR3 nucleotide sequence: TGTGCCAGCAGCGATTTACAGGTTCTCCCAGATACGCAGTATTTT. Protein sequence: CASSDLQVLPDTQYF.

The chain is built from TRBV7-9 and TRBJ2-7; 8 nucleotides agree with TRBD1. After removal of 6 bases from V and 0 bases from J, the junction contained 4 bases not matched to a gene. From germline, CDR1 is SEHNR and CDR2 FQNEAQ (reference sequence). The CDR3 loop spans 14 amino acids. CDR3 sequence (DNA): TGTGCCAGCAGACCGGACAGGGACTCCTACGAGCAGTACTTC. As protein: CASRPDRDSYEQYF. Looking up the rest from reference TRBV7-9 and TRBJ2-7 gives the full variable domain: DTGVSQNPRHKITKRGQNVTFRCDPISEHNRLYWYRQTLGQGPEFLTYFQNEAQLEKSRLLSDRFSAERPKGSFSTLEIQRTEQGDSAMYLCASRPDRDSYEQYFGPGTRLTVT.

This clone was detected once. The V call is TRBV7-3, the J call TRBJ2-3; a weak D match, TRBD1 (5 bases). Trimming cost V 0 bases and J 4 bases, with 8 bases left between them. CDR1 and CDR2 (germline): SGHTA, FQGTGA. This CDR3 is built from 14 residues. As DNA, the CDR3 is TGTGCCAGCAGCTTAACGGGGCCGGCAGATACGCAGTATTTT. As protein: CASSLTGPADTQYF.

This rearrangement joins TRBV6-5 to TRBJ2-7; D is perhaps TRBD1 (5 bases). Germline V lookup: CDR1 MNHEY, CDR2 SVGAGI. Trimming took off 6 bases at V and 1 base at J, with 10 bases between the two ends. The CDR3 runs 13 residues. The CDR3 here is CASRPQGSYEQYF. CDR3 DNA: TGTGCCAGCAGGCCGCAGGGTTCCTACGAGCAGTACTTC.

This clone occurred a few times. The chain combines TRBV5-8 with TRBJ2-5; no firm D call. The CDR3 consists of 11 residues. Germline CDR1 reads SGHTS; CDR2 reads YDEGEE. V dropped 4 bases and J dropped 6 bases, with 7 bases sitting between them. This CDR3 is CASSGLKTQYF. The DNA of the CDR3 is TGTGCCAGCAGCGGATTAAAGACCCAGTACTTC.